Listed below are T cell receptor beta chains from one sample, sequenced in a study of post-analysis software for immune sequencing data. Each CDR3 protein gets one entry after TCRdb re-called the PCR reads with MiXCR. The sample lists roughly 800,000 distinct CDR3 sequences; roughly half were seen once. The sequencing input was blood. These receptors were obtained from a girl aged 10-17 years with multiple sclerosis. The CDR3 runs from the conserved cysteine through the conserved F or W. The D gene is left open where the match is weak. Part of the rows lack a size; the others show once, few, many or a class for expanded clones.

cdr3_length clone_size d_call j_call v_call cdr3_nt cdr3_aa
13 . TRBD1 TRBJ1-1 TRBV12-5 TGTGCTACCCGACAGGGGGCTGGACTCGTAGTTTTCTTT CATRQGAGLVVFF
15 . TRBD2 TRBJ2-4 TRBV7-2 TGTGCCAGCAGCTTAGACGGGGGGGGGAAAAACATTCAGTACTTC CASSLDGGGKNIQYF
15 . TRBD1 TRBJ1-2 TRBV20-1 TGCAGTGCTAGATCGGGACAGGGTGGTAACTATGGCTACACCTTC CSARSGQGGNYGYTF
16 few TRBD2 TRBJ2-3 TRBV7-3 TGTGCCAGCAGCGGACTAGCGCCCGCTAGCACAGTTACGCAGTATTTT CASSGLAPASTVTQYF
18 . . TRBJ1-1 TRBV7-6 TGTGCCAGCAGCTTGTTTAGGGGGGCCAGCAGCGGTATCACTGAAGCTTTCTTT CASSLFRGASSGITEAFF
11 few . TRBJ2-1 TRBV29-1 TGCAGCACGGACAGCAACAATGAGCAGTTCTTC CSTDSNNEQFF
14 . . TRBJ1-4 TRBV6-5 TGTGCCAGCAGCCAACCTCCAACTAATGAAAAACTGTTTTTT CASSQPPTNEKLFF
15 . TRBD1 TRBJ1-1 TRBV2 TGTGCCAGCAGGGAGGCGACAGGGAAGGGCACTGAAGCTTTCTTT CASREATGKGTEAFF
15 few . TRBJ1-4 TRBV10-3 TGTGCCATCAGTGAGTCGGGCAGGGAAAATGAAAAACTGTTTTTT CAISESGRENEKLFF
15 . . TRBJ2-7 TRBV28 TGTGCCAGCAGTTGGGGGTTTACCCTATCCTACGAGCAGTACTTC CASSWGFTLSYEQYF
12 . . TRBJ1-4 TRBV29-1 TGCAGCGTTACGGGAATGAATGAAAAACTGTTTTTT CSVTGMNEKLFF
14 . . TRBJ1-2 TRBV7-2 TGTGCCAGCAGCTTAGGGAGGGCCCCGGGCGGCTACACCTTC CASSLGRAPGGYTF
18 . TRBD2 TRBJ2-5 TRBV12-3/TRBV12-4 TGTGCCAGCAGTATGGGACTAGCGGGGGGAGGAACCCAAGAGACCCAGTACTTC CASSMGLAGGGTQETQYF
14 . . TRBJ2-7 TRBV5-1 TGCGCCAGCAGCCCGGCGGGGGCCAGCTACGAGCAGTACTTC CASSPAGASYEQYF
14 few . TRBJ2-7 TRBV12-5 TGTGCTAGTGGTTGGATTGGAGCGACCTACGAGCAGTACTTC CASGWIGATYEQYF
13 few . TRBJ1-2 TRBV6-6 TGTGCCAGCAGTTCTGACGGGAGCTATGGCTACACCTTC CASSSDGSYGYTF
16 . TRBD2 TRBJ2-7 TRBV6-1 TGTGCCAGCAGTGAAGGGCTAGCGGGAGTCTCCTACGAGCAGTACTTC CASSEGLAGVSYEQYF
16 . . TRBJ2-7 TRBV15 TGTGCCACCAGCAGAGGGTCCGGGGTGGGATTACTCGAGCAGTACTTC CATSRGSGVGLLEQYF
13 few . TRBJ1-2 TRBV27 TGTGCCAGCAGCCCCGACGGCCTCTATGGCTACACCTTC CASSPDGLYGYTF
19 . TRBD1 TRBJ1-1 TRBV5-1 TGCGCCAGCAACAGTTGGCAGGGGGCAGGTGGATATCAGAACACTGAAGCTTTCTTT CASNSWQGAGGYQNTEAFF
14 . . TRBJ1-2 TRBV29-1 TGCAGCGTTGAAGGATCCTCACAGGCTGGCGGCTACACCTTC CSVEGSSQAGGYTF
13 . . TRBJ2-1 TRBV6-4 TGTGCCAGCAGTAGGGAACAGGGCGATGAGCAGTTCTTC CASSREQGDEQFF
16 . TRBD2 TRBJ2-1 TRBV7-2 TGTGCCAGCAGCTTGGTTGGGACTAGCGCTGGCAATGAGCAGTTCTTC CASSLVGTSAGNEQFF
14 . TRBD1 TRBJ1-2 TRBV20-1 TGCAGTGCCCCCGGGGGGACAGGGGGATTTGGCTACACCTTC CSAPGGTGGFGYTF
14 . TRBD2 TRBJ2-7 TRBV20-1 TGCAGTGCTAGAGAGCTAGCGGCCTCCTACGAGCAGTACTTC CSARELAASYEQYF
16 . . TRBJ1-5 TRBV4-1 TGCGCCAGCAGCCGGCCGGGGGGATATAGCAATCAGCCCCAGAATTTT CASSRPGGYSNQPQNF
15 . TRBD1 TRBJ1-1 TRBV5-1 TGCGCCAGCAGCTCAATTAGGGGGCTGAACACTGAAGCTTTCTTC CASSSIRGLNTEAFF
12 . . TRBJ2-1 TRBV29-1 TGCAGCGTTGAAGATCGAGGGGATGAGCAGTTCTTC CSVEDRGDEQFF
11 once . TRBJ2-1 TRBV5-1 TGCGCCAGCAGCTTGGAATACGTGCAGTTCTTC CASSLEYVQFF
16 . TRBD2 TRBJ2-5 TRBV9 TGTGCCAGTCAGGGGGGCGGGACTAGCGGGGGAGAGACCCAGTACTTC CASQGGGTSGGETQYF
15 . . TRBJ2-2 TRBV19 TGTGCCAGTACACGACTAGATCCGGGGACCGGGGAGCTGTTTTTT CASTRLDPGTGELFF
12 once TRBD2 TRBJ2-7 TRBV5-1 TGCGCCAGCAGCTTGGCCGGGACTAGCAAGTACTTC CASSLAGTSKYF
14 . . TRBJ1-1 TRBV7-9 TGTGCCAGCAGCTTGACAGGTCCGAACTATGAAGCTTTCTTT CASSLTGPNYEAFF
13 few . TRBJ2-5 TRBV29-1 TGCAGCGGCTCGACAGGTCCACAAGAGACCCAGTACTTC CSGSTGPQETQYF
17 . TRBD1 TRBJ2-1 TRBV7-6 TGTGCCAGCAGCTTAGGGGGGACAGGGCAGTCCTACAATGAGCAGTTCTTC CASSLGGTGQSYNEQFF
15 . . TRBJ2-5 TRBV24-1 TGTGCCACCAGTCCGGGGGCCCGAGCGGGAGAGACCCAGTACTTC CATSPGARAGETQYF
13 few . TRBJ2-7 TRBV20-1 TGCAGTACAACAGAGGGATCCCTCTACGAGCAGTACTTC CSTTEGSLYEQYF
17 . TRBD1 TRBJ1-5 TRBV5-5 TGTGCCAGCAGCCAGGGGAGATCCAGGGGGATCAATCAGCCCCAGCATTTT CASSQGRSRGINQPQHF
15 . TRBD1 TRBJ2-3 TRBV6-5 TGTGCCAGCAGTTACAGTCCCGGGACAGGGGGCACGCAGTATTTT CASSYSPGTGGTQYF
14 once TRBD2 TRBJ2-5 TRBV6-5 TGTGCCAGCAACTCGCGGGGGGTGTCAGAGACCCAGTACTTC CASNSRGVSETQYF
14 few TRBD1 TRBJ1-2 TRBV12-3/TRBV12-4 TGTGCCAGCAGTTACGGGACAGGAGTTTATGGCTACACCTTC CASSYGTGVYGYTF
14 . . TRBJ2-7 TRBV12-3/TRBV12-4 TGTGCCAGCAGCAAACAGGCGGCTCCCTACGAGCAGTACTTC CASSKQAAPYEQYF
12 few TRBD2 TRBJ2-5 TRBV6-2/TRBV6-3 TGTGCCAGCAGTTACCCGCAGCGGGAGCAGTACTTC CASSYPQREQYF
13 . . TRBJ2-5 TRBV6-5 TGTGCCAGCCAGACGTTTACAGGGGAGACCCAGTACTTC CASQTFTGETQYF
12 few . TRBJ2-1 TRBV20-1 TGCAGTGCCCACCGACGGTCTGGGGAGCAGTTCTTC CSAHRRSGEQFF
17 . TRBD2 TRBJ2-5 TRBV15 TGTGCCACCAGCAGAGATGTGTTAGCGGGACACCAAGAGACCCAGTACTTC CATSRDVLAGHQETQYF
17 . TRBD2 TRBJ2-1 TRBV7-3 TGTGCCAGCAGCTTAACTTTAGCGGGGGGCGCCTACAATGAGCAGTTCTTC CASSLTLAGGAYNEQFF